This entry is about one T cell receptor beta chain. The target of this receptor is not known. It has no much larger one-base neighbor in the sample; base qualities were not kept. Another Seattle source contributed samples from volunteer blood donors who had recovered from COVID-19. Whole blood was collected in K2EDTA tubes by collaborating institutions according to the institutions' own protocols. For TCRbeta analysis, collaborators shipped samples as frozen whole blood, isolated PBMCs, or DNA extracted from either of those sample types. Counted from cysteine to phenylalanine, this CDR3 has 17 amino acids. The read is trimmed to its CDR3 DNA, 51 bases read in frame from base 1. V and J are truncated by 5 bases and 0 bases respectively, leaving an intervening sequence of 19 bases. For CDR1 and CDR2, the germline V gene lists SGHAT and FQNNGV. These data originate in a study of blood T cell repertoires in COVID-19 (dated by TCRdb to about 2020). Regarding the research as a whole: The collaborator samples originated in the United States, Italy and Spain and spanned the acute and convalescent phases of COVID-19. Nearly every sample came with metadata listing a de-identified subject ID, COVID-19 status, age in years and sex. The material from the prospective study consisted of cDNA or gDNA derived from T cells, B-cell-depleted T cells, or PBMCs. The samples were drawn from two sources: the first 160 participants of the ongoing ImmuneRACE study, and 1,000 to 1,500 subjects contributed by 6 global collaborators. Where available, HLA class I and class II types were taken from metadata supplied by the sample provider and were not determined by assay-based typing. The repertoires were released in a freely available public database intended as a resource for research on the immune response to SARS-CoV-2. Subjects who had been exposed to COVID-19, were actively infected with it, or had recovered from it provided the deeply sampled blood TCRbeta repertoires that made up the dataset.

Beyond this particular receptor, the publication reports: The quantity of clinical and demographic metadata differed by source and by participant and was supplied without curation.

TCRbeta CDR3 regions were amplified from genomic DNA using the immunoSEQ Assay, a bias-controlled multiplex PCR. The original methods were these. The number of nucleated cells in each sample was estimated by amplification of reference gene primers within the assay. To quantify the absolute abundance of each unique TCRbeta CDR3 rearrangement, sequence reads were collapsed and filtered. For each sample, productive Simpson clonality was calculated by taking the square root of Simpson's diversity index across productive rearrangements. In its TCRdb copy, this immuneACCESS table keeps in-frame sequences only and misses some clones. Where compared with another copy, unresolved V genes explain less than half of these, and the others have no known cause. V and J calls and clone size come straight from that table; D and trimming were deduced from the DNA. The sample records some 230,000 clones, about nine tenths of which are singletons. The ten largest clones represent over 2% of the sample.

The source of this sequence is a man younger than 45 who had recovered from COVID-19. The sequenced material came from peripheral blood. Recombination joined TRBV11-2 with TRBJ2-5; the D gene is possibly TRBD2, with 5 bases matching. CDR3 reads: CASSHSVDWEYQETQYF. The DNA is TGTGCCAGCAGCCATAGCGTAGATTGGGAATACCAAGAGACCCAGTACTTC. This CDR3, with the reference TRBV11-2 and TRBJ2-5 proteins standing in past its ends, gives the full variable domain EAGVAQSPRYKIIEKRQSVAFWCNPISGHATLYWYQQILGQGPKLLIQFQNNGVVDDSQLPKDRFSAERLKGVDSTLKIQPAKLEDSAVYLCASSHSVDWEYQETQYFGPGTRLLVL.